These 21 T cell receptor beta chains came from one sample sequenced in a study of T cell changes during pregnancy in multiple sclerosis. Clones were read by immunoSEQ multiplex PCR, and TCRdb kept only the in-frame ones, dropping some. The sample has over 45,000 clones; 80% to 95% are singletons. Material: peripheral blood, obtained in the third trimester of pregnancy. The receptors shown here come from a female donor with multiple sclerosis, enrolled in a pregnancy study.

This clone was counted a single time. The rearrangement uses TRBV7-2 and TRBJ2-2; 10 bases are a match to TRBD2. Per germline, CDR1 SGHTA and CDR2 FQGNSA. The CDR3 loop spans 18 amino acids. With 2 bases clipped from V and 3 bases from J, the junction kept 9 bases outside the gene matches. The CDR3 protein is CASSLSVAGGTYTGELFF. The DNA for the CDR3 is TGTGCCAGCAGCTTATCGGTAGCGGGAGGTACCTACACCGGGGAGCTGTTTTTT.

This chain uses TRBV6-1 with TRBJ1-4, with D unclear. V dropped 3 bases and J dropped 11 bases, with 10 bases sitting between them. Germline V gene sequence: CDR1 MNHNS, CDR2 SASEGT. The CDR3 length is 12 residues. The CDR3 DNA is TGTGCCAGCAGTGATCCGAGAGAGAAACTGTTTTTT. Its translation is CASSDPREKLFF.

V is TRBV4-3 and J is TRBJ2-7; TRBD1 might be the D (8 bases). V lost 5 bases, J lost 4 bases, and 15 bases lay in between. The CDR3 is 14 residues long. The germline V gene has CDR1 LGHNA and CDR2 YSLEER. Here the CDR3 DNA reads TGCGCCAGCAGCTTCGGACAGGGAGGGTACGAGCAGTACTTC. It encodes CASSFGQGGYEQYF.

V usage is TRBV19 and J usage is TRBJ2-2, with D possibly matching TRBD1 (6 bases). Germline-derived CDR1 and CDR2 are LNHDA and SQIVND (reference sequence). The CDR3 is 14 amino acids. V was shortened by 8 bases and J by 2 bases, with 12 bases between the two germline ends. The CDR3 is CASVDRRNTGELFF. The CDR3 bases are TGTGCCAGTGTGGACAGACGAAACACCGGGGAGCTGTTTTTT.

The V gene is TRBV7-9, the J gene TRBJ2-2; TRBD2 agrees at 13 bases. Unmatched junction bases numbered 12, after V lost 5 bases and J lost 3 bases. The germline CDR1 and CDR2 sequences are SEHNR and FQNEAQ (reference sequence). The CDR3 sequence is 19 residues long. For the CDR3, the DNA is TGTGCCAGCAGCAACATGGGTTTCGGGACTAGCGGGGACACCGGGGAGCTGTTTTTT. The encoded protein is CASSNMGFGTSGDTGELFF.

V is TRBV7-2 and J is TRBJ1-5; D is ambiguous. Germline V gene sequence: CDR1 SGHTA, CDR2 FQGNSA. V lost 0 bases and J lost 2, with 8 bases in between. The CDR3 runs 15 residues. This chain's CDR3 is CASSLADGGNQPQHF. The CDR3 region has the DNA TGTGCCAGCAGCTTAGCCGACGGGGGCAATCAGCCCCAGCATTTT.

CDR3 residues: CAGPYIHYEQFF. As DNA, the CDR3 is TGTGCCGGGCCGTACATTCACTATGAGCAGTTCTTC. This sequence joins TRBV19 and TRBJ2-1; D is unresolved. Per germline, CDR1 LNHDA and CDR2 SQIVND (reference sequence). V dropped 11 bases and J dropped 8 bases, with 16 bases sitting between them. The CDR3 contains 12 residues.

CDR3 bases: TGTGCCAGCAGCTTAGAGTCGCTGGGGGCCGCCTACAATGAGCAGTTCTTC. As protein: CASSLESLGAAYNEQFF. The chain links TRBV11-3 to TRBJ2-1, with a possible D match to TRBD1 (6 bases). This CDR3 has 17 amino acids. The ends were cut back, 0 bases at V and 2 bases at J, with 14 bases in the middle. Per the germline V gene, CDR1 is SGHNT and CDR2 is YENEEA.

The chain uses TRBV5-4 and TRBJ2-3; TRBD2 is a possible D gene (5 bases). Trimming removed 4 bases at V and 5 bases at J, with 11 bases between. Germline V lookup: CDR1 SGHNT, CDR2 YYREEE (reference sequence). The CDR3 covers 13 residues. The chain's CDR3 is CASSNRAGDTQYF. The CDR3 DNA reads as TGTGCCAGCAGCAACCGCGCGGGAGATACGCAGTATTTT.

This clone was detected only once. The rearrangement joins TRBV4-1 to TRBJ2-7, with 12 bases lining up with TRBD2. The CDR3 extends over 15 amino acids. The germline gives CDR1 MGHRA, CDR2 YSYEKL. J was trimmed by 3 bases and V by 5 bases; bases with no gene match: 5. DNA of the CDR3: TGCGCCAGCAGCTATCTGGGACTAGCGGGCTACGAGCAGTACTTC. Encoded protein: CASSYLGLAGYEQYF.

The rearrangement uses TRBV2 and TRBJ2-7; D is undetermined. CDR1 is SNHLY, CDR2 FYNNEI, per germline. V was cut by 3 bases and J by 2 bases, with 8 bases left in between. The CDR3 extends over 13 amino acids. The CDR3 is CASSDDLTYEQYF. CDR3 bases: TGTGCCAGCAGTGACGACTTAACCTACGAGCAGTACTTC.

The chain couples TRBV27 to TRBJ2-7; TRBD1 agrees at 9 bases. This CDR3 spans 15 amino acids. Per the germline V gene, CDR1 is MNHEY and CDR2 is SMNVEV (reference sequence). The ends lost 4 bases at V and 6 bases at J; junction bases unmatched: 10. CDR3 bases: TGTGCCAGCAGTTACTTAGGACAGGGGCAATCCGAGCAGTACTTC. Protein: CASSYLGQGQSEQYF.

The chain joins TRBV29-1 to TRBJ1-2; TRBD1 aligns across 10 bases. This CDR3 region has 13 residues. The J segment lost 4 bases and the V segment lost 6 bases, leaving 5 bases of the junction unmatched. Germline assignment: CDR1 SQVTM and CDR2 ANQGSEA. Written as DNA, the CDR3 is TGCAGCGTCCGACAGGGGGCGTCCTATGGCTACACCTTC. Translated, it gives CSVRQGASYGYTF.

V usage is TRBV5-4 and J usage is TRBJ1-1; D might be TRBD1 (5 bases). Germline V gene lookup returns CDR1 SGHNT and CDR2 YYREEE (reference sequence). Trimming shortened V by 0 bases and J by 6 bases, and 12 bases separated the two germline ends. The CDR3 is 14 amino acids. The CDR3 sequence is CASSLAGLRSEAFF. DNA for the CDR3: TGTGCCAGCAGCTTGGCAGGGTTGAGGTCTGAAGCTTTCTTT.

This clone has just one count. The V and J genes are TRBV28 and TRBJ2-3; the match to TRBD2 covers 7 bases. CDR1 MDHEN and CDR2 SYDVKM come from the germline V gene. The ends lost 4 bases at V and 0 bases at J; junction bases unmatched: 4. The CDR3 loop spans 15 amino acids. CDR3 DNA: TGTGCCAGCAGTTACCCGGGACTAAGCACAGATACGCAGTATTTT. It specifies CASSYPGLSTDTQYF.

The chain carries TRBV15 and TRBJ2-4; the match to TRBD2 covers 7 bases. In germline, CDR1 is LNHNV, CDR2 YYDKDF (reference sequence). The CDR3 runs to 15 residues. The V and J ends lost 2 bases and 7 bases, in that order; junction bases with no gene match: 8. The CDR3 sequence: CATSRRDGGGNIQYF. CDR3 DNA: TGTGCCACCAGCAGACGGGACGGGGGAGGGAACATTCAGTACTTC.

CDR3 DNA sequence: TGTGCCAGCAGCCTTTCAGGGGGGAACACTGAAGCTTTCTTT. It translates to CASSLSGGNTEAFF. The chain uses TRBV5-4 and TRBJ1-1, with 7 bases lining up with TRBD1. The trim removed 4 bases at V and 1 base at J, leaving 4 bases unmatched. CDR3 length equals 14 residues. Per germline, CDR1 SGHNT and CDR2 YYREEE (reference sequence).

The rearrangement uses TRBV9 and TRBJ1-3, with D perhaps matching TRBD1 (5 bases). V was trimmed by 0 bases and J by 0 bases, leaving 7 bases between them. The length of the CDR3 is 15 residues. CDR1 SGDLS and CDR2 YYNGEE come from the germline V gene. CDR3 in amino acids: CASSVEGSSGNTIYF. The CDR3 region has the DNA TGTGCCAGCAGCGTAGAGGGGTCCTCTGGAAACACCATATATTTT.

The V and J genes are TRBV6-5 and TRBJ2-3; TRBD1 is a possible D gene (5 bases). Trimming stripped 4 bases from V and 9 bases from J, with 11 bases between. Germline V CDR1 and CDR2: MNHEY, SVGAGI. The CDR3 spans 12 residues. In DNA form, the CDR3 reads TGTGCCAGCAGTTCAGGGTTTAGAACGCAGTATTTT. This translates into CASSSGFRTQYF.

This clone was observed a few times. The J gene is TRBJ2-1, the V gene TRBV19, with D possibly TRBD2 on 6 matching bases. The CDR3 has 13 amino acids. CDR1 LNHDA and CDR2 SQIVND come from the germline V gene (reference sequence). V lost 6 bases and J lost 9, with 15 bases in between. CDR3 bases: TGTGCCAGTAGGTATGTGGCGGGGAGTGAGCAGTTCTTC. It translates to CASRYVAGSEQFF.

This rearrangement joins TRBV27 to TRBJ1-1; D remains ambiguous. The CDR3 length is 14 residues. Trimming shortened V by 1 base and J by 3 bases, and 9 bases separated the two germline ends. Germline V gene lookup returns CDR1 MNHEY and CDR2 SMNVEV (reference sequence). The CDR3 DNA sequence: TGTGCCAGCAGTTTATTGGGCGAGCACACTGAAGCTTTCTTT. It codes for CASSLLGEHTEAFF.